These 30 T cell receptor beta chains came from one sample sequenced in a study of T-cell memory formation after mild COVID-19. TCRdb re-called the 5' RACE reads with MiXCR, one entry per CDR3 protein. The sample carries over 350,000 distinct CDR3 sequences, approximately 15% recorded once. Sequencing input: PBMCs or a T cell subset sorted from them (not recorded which). Receptor source: a man between 18 and 29 years old who had mild COVID-19 (a few samples of this study predate the infection). Cell type and time point are not known.

The V call is TRBV5-1, the J call TRBJ2-1, with 7 bases fitting TRBD2. The CDR3 runs 14 residues. Germline V gene sequence: CDR1 SGHRS, CDR2 YFSETQ. Germline trimming cut 7 bases from V and 8 bases from J; bases unmatched to any gene: 12. The DNA for the CDR3 is TGCGCCAGCGGGGGGGGACCGGGGCATGATGAGCAGTTCTTC. Residues: CASGGGPGHDEQFF.

CDR3 sequence: CASRLHVNYGYTF. CDR3 sequence (DNA): TGTGCCAGCAGATTACATGTTAACTATGGCTACACCTTC. The chain links TRBV6-1 to TRBJ1-2; D is uncertain. The CDR3 extends over 13 amino acids. V was pared by 6 bases and J by 1 base, with 9 bases between. Germline CDR1 MNHNS, CDR2 SASEGT.

The CDR3, as DNA: TGTGCCAGCAGTAAAGACACAGGGTATGGCTACACCTTC. Its translation is CASSKDTGYGYTF. The chain joins TRBV12-3 or TRBV12-4 to TRBJ1-2; D is possibly TRBD1 (6 bases). Trimming cost V 5 bases and J 5 bases, with 12 bases left between them. This CDR3 region has 13 residues.

This clonotype was seen more than once but under ten times. This chain links TRBV2 with TRBJ2-5; 9 bases are shared with TRBD2. CDR1 and CDR2 (germline): SNHLY, FYNNEI. This CDR3 has 16 residues. V lost 1 base to trimming and J lost 3 bases; unmatched junction nucleotides: 6. This CDR3 is CASSEGLAGREETQYF. The DNA of the CDR3 is TGTGCCAGCAGTGAAGGGCTAGCGGGGCGCGAAGAGACCCAGTACTTC.

This chain uses TRBV7-8 with TRBJ1-2, with 7 bases fitting TRBD1. Germline V gene lookup returns CDR1 SGHVS and CDR2 FQNEAQ. The CDR3 runs to 14 residues. V lost 4 bases and J lost 4; bases outside the gene matches: 6. As DNA, the CDR3 is TGTGCCAGCAGCTCCGGACAGGCACCCTATGGCTACACCTTC. This gives the protein CASSSGQAPYGYTF.

V is TRBV7-9 and J is TRBJ1-4; D is uncertain. The germline gives CDR1 SEHNR, CDR2 FQNEAQ (reference sequence). The CDR3 loop spans 15 amino acids. V gave up 5 bases and J gave up 4 bases, with 14 bases separating them. The CDR3 is CASSDGRVFNEKLFF. The CDR3 bases are TGTGCCAGCAGCGATGGACGTGTCTTTAATGAAAAACTGTTTTTT.

This clonotype came up a few times. The chain carries TRBV7-2 and TRBJ2-7; 10 bases line up with TRBD1. Germline CDR1 is SGHTA and CDR2 is FQGNSA. This CDR3 is 15 amino acids long. Trimming removed 5 bases from V and 3 bases from J; junction bases left unmatched: 7. In DNA form, the CDR3 reads TGTGCCAGCAGCGCCGGGACAGGGGCCCTCTACGAGCAGTACTTC. Translated: CASSAGTGALYEQYF.

This clonotype has only a few counts. This chain links TRBV4-1 with TRBJ1-1; D gene unclear. The CDR3 contains 16 residues. Germline V gene lookup returns CDR1 MGHRA and CDR2 YSYEKL. The germline V and J ends were trimmed by 1 base and 7 bases, with 19 bases remaining between them. CDR3 in DNA: TGCGCCAGCAGCCAAGGGATTAGTGTTTCGGGCTTTGAAGCTTTCTTT. Its translation is CASSQGISVSGFEAFF.

This clonotype was found a few times. This chain uses TRBV6-2 or TRBV6-3 with TRBJ2-7; D is uncertain. The V and J ends lost 5 bases and 7 bases respectively, with 15 bases between them. Germline-derived CDR1 and CDR2 are MNHEY and SVGEGT. The CDR3 is 13 amino acids. CDR3: CASSRTRIREQYV. The CDR3 coding sequence is TGTGCCAGCAGTCGCACCAGGATCAGAGAGCAGTACGTC.

The chain has TRBV27 and TRBJ2-2, with TRBD2 identical over 8 bases. This CDR3 has 14 residues. CDR1 is MNHEY, CDR2 SMNVEV, per germline (reference sequence). The V and J ends lost 0 bases and 6 bases, in that order; junction bases with no gene match: 0. Here the CDR3 DNA reads TGTGCCAGCAGTTTATCGCGGGGGGCCGGGGAGCTGTTTTTT. It encodes CASSLSRGAGELFF.

This clonotype was observed a handful of times. The chain is built from TRBV2 and TRBJ1-1, with D hard to call. This CDR3 comprises 15 residues. Trimming left V 6 bases short and J 3 bases short, with 17 bases between. Germline V lookup: CDR1 SNHLY, CDR2 FYNNEI. CDR3 DNA sequence: TGTGCCAGCAGCGCCTATATGGGTCGGGACACTGAAGCTTTCTTT. Protein product: CASSAYMGRDTEAFF.

This chain joins TRBV7-2 and TRBJ2-7; the D is unclear. The CDR3 is 11 amino acids. Germline V CDR1 and CDR2: SGHTA, FQGNSA. V was shortened by 3 bases and J by 7 bases, with 7 bases between the two germline ends. CDR3: CASSFGWEQYF. The CDR3 DNA follows: TGTGCCAGCAGCTTCGGGTGGGAGCAGTACTTC. Complete variable domain (other parts from reference TRBV7-2 and TRBJ2-7): GAGVSQSPSNKVTEKGKDVELRCDPISGHTALYWYRQSLGQGLEFLIYFQGNSAPDKSGLPSDRFSAERTGGSVSTLTIQRTQQEDSAVYLCASSFGWEQYFGPGTRLTVT.

The V call is TRBV7-9, the J call TRBJ1-1, with 7 bases aligning to TRBD1. Germline V gives CDR1 SEHNR, CDR2 FQNEAQ (reference sequence). V trimming: 6 bases; J trimming: 1 base; junction bases outside the gene matches: 8. The CDR3 loop spans 15 amino acids. The CDR3 here is CASSPTGQPNTEAFF. The CDR3 region has the DNA TGTGCCAGCAGTCCTACGGGACAGCCGAACACTGAAGCTTTCTTT.

This clonotype was counted a few times. The chain uses TRBV7-9 and TRBJ1-2, with TRBD1 as a possible D gene (6 bases). With 4 bases removed from V and 10 bases from J, the gap between germline ends came to 13 bases. This CDR3 contains 12 residues. CDR1 is SEHNR, CDR2 FQNEAQ, per germline (reference sequence). The CDR3 coding sequence is TGTGCCAGCAGCTACGCAGGGGCTGCCTACACCTTC. Its translation: CASSYAGAAYTF.

This clonotype was seen a handful of times. DNA of the CDR3: TGTGCCAGCAGTTTTAACCGGCAGGGGGCTGCCGGGGAGCTGTTTTTT. This translates into CASSFNRQGAAGELFF. The rearrangement joins TRBV6-5 to TRBJ2-2; 8 nucleotides align to TRBD1. The CDR3 spans 16 residues. CDR1 is MNHEY, CDR2 SVGAGI, per germline. V lost 4 bases to trimming and J lost 6 bases; unmatched junction nucleotides: 10.

This clonotype was counted between two and nine times. The chain recombines TRBV20-1 with TRBJ1-5; 10 bases match TRBD1. Trimming removed 6 bases from V and 9 bases from J; junction bases left unmatched: 11. In germline, CDR1 is DFQATT, CDR2 SNEGSKA (reference sequence). This CDR3 is 14 amino acids long. The CDR3 region has the DNA TGCAGTGCCCCGACAGGGGGCGCGGTATGGCCCCAGCATTTT. It encodes CSAPTGGAVWPQHF.

The chain is built from TRBV7-9 and TRBJ1-2; D possibly corresponds to TRBD1 (5 bases). V was shortened by 8 bases and J by 8 bases, with 9 bases between the two germline ends. CDR3 length equals 10 residues. In germline, CDR1 is SEHNR, CDR2 FQNEAQ (reference sequence). The CDR3 protein is CASQGYGYTF. The CDR3 DNA reads as TGTGCCAGCCAGGGTTACGGCTACACCTTC.

This clonotype was seen repeatedly, ten times or more. This sequence joins TRBV12-3 or TRBV12-4 and TRBJ1-1, with 9 positions matching TRBD1. The ends lost 5 bases at V and 8 bases at J; junction bases unmatched: 6. The CDR3 length is 13 residues. The chain's CDR3 is CASSPQTGGEAFF. CDR3 nucleotides: TGTGCCAGCAGTCCTCAGACAGGGGGGGAAGCTTTCTTT.

This clonotype was observed a handful of times. The CDR3 region is CASSYGQINQPQHF. CDR3 sequence (DNA): TGTGCCAGCAGTTACGGACAGATCAATCAGCCCCAGCATTTT. The chain employs TRBV6-6 and TRBJ1-5; D might be TRBD1 (6 bases). The germline V and J ends were trimmed by 2 bases and 3 bases, with 8 bases remaining between them. The germline V gene encodes CDR1 MNHNY and CDR2 SVGAGI (reference sequence). CDR3 length: 14 amino acids.

This clonotype was observed at least ten times. J is TRBJ2-7 and V is TRBV7-2; no clear D gene. The CDR3 is 14 residues long. Trimming shortened V by 3 bases and J by 0 bases, and 9 bases separated the two germline ends. The germline V gene has CDR1 SGHTA and CDR2 FQGNSA. The CDR3 DNA sequence: TGTGCCAGCAGCTTCCGCGTCAGCTCCTACGAGCAGTACGTC. This codes for CASSFRVSSYEQYV.

The rearrangement uses TRBV28 and TRBJ2-3; 10 bases agree with TRBD2. CDR1 is MDHEN and CDR2 is SYDVKM in the germline V gene. Germline trimming cut 5 bases from V and 2 bases from J; bases unmatched to any gene: 10. This CDR3 spans 17 amino acids. The CDR3 region has the DNA TGTGCCAGCAGTCCCTCCCAGCTAGCGGGGGTCACAGATACGCAGTATTTT. Protein sequence: CASSPSQLAGVTDTQYF.

This clonotype showed up just a few times. The junction departs from the called germline gene at one end, perhaps through a read error. V usage is TRBV5-1 and J usage is TRBJ2-2; tentatively, D is TRBD1 (6 bases). Germline loops: CDR1 SGHRS, CDR2 YFSETQ. This CDR3 is 15 amino acids long. The CDR3 DNA reads TGCGCCAGCAGCTCCCGAGGGGGAGAGCACCGGGGAAACCTTTTT. Translating gives CASSSRGGEHRGNLF.

The V and J genes are TRBV5-1 and TRBJ1-1, with 7 bases aligning to TRBD1. The CDR3 spans 13 residues. Losses at the gene ends were 6 bases for V and 0 bases for J; bases not matched to a gene: 2. From germline, CDR1 is SGHRS and CDR2 YFSETQ. CDR3 residues: CASKGQVNTEAFF. In DNA form, the CDR3 reads TGCGCCAGCAAAGGACAGGTGAACACTGAAGCTTTCTTT.

The V and J genes are TRBV10-3 and TRBJ1-1; 7 positions agree with TRBD1. This CDR3 is 12 amino acids long. V lost 2 bases and J lost 11; bases outside the gene matches: 5. The germline CDR1 and CDR2 sequences are ENHRY and SYGVKD. CDR3 coding DNA: TGTGCCATCAGTGAGCCGGACAGGTGGGCTTTCTTT. This gives the protein CAISEPDRWAFF.

Only a few counts were recorded for this clonotype. This chain uses TRBV2 with TRBJ2-3; 11 bases fit TRBD2. This CDR3 comprises 15 residues. Germline V gene data show CDR1 as SNHLY and CDR2 as FYNNEI. The junction had 10 bases not matched to a gene; V was cut back by 10 bases and J by 4 bases. CDR3 sequence: CATSPGLAEADTQYF. CDR3 nucleotide sequence: TGTGCCACCAGCCCGGGACTAGCGGAGGCAGATACGCAGTATTTT.

J is TRBJ2-1 and V is TRBV20-1, with TRBD2 as a possible D gene (6 bases). The CDR3 is 15 amino acids. V was trimmed by 5 bases and J by 7 bases, leaving 21 bases between them. Germline V gene lookup returns CDR1 DFQATT and CDR2 SNEGSKA (reference sequence). The CDR3 spells CSAVPGLIQRNEQFF. CDR3 nucleotides: TGCAGTGCTGTCCCGGGACTCATACAGAGAAATGAGCAGTTCTTC.

This rearrangement joins TRBV29-1 to TRBJ1-2; D gene unclear. The CDR3 covers 12 residues. The germline V and J ends were trimmed by 4 bases and 6 bases, with 12 bases remaining between them. Germline assignment: CDR1 SQVTM and CDR2 ANQGSEA. Here the CDR3 DNA reads TGCAGCGTTGTAAGGGATTTTGATGGCTACACCTTC. Translating it yields CSVVRDFDGYTF.

This chain uses TRBV20-1 with TRBJ1-2, with D possibly matching TRBD1 (5 bases). CDR3 length: 11 residues. V lost 6 bases to trimming and J lost 2 bases, with 7 bases between them. The V gene's germline CDR1 is DFQATT and CDR2 SNEGSKA (reference sequence). The CDR3 nucleotides are TGCAGTGCAGGGGAGAACTATGGCTACACCTTC. Its protein product is CSAGENYGYTF.

The gene calls are TRBV27 and TRBJ2-7, with D perhaps matching TRBD1 (5 bases). Germline-derived CDR1 and CDR2 are MNHEY and SMNVEV (reference sequence). This CDR3 region has 14 residues. V lost 2 bases and J 1 base, leaving 9 bases between the germline ends. CDR3 sequence reads: CASSLKGPSYEQYF. As DNA, the CDR3 is TGTGCCAGCAGTTTAAAGGGGCCGTCCTACGAGCAGTACTTC.

The CDR3 protein is CASSPTGPGQPQHF. CDR3 coding DNA: TGTGCCAGCAGTCCCACGGGGCCCGGTCAGCCCCAGCATTTT. The genes are TRBV6-5 and TRBJ1-5; a weak D match, TRBD1 (5 bases). The length of the CDR3 is 14 residues. Germline V CDR1 and CDR2: MNHEY, SVGAGI. With 5 bases removed from V and 6 bases from J, the gap between germline ends came to 14 bases.